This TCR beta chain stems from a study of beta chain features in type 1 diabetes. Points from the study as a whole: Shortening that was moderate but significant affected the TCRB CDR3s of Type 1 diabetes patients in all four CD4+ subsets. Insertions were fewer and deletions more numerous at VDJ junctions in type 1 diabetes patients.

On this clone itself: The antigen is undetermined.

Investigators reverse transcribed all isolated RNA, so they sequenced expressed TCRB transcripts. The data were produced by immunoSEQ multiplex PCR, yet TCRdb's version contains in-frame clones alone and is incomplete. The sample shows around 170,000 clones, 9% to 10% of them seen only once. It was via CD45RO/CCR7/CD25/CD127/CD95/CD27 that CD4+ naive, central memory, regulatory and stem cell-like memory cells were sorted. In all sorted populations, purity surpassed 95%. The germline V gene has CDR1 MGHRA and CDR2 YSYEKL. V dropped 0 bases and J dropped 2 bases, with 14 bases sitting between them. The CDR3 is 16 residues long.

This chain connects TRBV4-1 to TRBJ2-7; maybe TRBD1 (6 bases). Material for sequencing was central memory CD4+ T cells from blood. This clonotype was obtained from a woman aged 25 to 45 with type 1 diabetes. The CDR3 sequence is CASSQDISGTTYEQYF. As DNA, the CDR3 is TGCGCCAGCAGCCAAGACATTAGTGGGACAACCTACGAGCAGTACTTC.